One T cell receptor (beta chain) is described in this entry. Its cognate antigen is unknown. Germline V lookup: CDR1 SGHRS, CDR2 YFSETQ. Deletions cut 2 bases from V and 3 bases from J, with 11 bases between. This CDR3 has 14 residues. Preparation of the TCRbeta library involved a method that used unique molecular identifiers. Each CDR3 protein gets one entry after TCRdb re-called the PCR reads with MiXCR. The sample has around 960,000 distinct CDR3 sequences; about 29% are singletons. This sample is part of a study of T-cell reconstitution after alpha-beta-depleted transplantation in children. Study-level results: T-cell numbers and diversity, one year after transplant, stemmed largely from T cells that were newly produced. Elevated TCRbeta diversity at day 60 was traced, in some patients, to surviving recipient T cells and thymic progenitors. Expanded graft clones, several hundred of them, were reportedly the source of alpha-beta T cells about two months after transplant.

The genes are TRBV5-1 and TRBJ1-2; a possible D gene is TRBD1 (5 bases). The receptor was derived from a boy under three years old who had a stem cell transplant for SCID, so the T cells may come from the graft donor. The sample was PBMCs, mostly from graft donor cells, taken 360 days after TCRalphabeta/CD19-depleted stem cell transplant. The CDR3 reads CASSFSQGYYGYTF. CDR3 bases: TGCGCCAGCAGCTTCAGTCAGGGTTACTATGGCTACACCTTC.